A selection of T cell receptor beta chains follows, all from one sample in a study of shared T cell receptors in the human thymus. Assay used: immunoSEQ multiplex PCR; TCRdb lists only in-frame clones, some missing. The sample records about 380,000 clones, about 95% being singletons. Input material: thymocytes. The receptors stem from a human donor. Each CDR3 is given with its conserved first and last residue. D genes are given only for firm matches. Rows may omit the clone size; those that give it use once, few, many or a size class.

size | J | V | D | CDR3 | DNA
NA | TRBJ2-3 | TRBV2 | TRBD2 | CASSEGASGRVVDTQYF | TGTGCCAGCAGTGAGGGGGCTAGCGGGAGGGTGGTAGATACGCAGTATTTT
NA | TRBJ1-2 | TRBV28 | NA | CASSPGGQINYGYTF | TGTGCCAGCAGTCCCGGAGGGCAGATTAACTATGGCTACACCTTC
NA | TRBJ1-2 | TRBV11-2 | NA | CASSLGGAGYGYTF | TGTGCCAGCAGCTTGGGGGGCGCCGGCTATGGCTACACCTTC
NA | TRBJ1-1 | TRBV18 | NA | CASSPMNTEAFF | TGTGCCAGCTCACCAATGAACACTGAAGCTTTCTTT
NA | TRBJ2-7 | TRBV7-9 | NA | CASSLSPGHPYEQYF | TGTGCCAGCAGCTTAAGCCCAGGACACCCCTACGAGCAGTACTTC
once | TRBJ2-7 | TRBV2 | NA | CASGGLHYEQYF | TGTGCCAGCGGGGGACTCCACTACGAGCAGTACTTC
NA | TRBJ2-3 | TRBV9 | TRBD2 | CASSVEVGGSGSTDTQYF | TGTGCCAGCAGCGTAGAAGTGGGAGGGAGTGGGTCGACAGATACGCAGTATTTT
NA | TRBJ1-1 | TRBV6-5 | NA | CASSPPGVSEAFF | TGTGCCAGCAGTCCTCCAGGGGTTTCTGAAGCTTTCTTT
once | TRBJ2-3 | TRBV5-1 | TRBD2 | CASSQTSECTDTQYF | TGCGCCAGCAGCCAGACTAGCGAGTGCACAGATACGCAGTATTTT
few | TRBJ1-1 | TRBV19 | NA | CASKAAGEAEAFF | TGTGCCAGTAAGGCGGCAGGGGAGGCTGAAGCTTTCTTT
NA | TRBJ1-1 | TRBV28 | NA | CASSHKRQQNTEAFF | TGTGCCAGCAGCCATAAAAGACAGCAGAACACTGAAGCTTTCTTT
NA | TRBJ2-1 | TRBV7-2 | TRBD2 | CASSLLVTSGRNEQFF | TGTGCCAGCAGCCTTCTTGTGACTAGCGGGAGGAATGAGCAGTTCTTC
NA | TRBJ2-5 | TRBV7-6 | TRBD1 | CASSGERTGFGAQYF | TGTGCCAGCAGCGGAGAGAGGACAGGGTTTGGTGCCCAGTACTTC
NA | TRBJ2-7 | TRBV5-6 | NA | CASSPGDDSYEQYF | TGTGCCAGCAGCCCGGGTGACGATTCCTACGAGCAGTACTTC
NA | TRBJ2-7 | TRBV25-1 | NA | CASSDGTRWDYEQYF | TGTGCCAGCAGTGACGGCACCCGATGGGACTACGAGCAGTACTTC
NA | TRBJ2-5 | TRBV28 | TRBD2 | CASSLASGRSGRGSRETQYF | TGTGCCAGCAGTTTAGCTTCGGGTCGTAGCGGGAGGGGATCTCGGGAGACCCAGTACTTC
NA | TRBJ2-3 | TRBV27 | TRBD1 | CASSWGQLRTDTQYF | TGTGCCAGCAGCTGGGGACAGTTACGCACAGATACGCAGTATTTT
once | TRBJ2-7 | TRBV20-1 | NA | CSAGPRKELYF | TGCAGTGCTGGGCCCAGGAAGGAACTGTACTTC
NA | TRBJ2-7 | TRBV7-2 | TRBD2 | CASNLIQGLAGLYEQYF | TGTGCCAGCAACTTAATTCAGGGACTAGCGGGATTATACGAGCAGTACTTC
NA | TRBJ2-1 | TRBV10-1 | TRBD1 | CARADRGVDNEQFF | TGCGCCAGGGCGGACAGGGGAGTCGACAATGAGCAGTTCTTC
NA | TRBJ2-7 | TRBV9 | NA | CASSVDGEEQYF | TGTGCCAGCAGCGTAGATGGGGAAGAGCAGTACTTC
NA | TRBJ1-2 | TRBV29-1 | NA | CSVEAKRTNYGYTF | TGCAGCGTTGAAGCTAAAAGAACTAACTATGGCTACACCTTC
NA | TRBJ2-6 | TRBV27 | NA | CASSLVTSGSYSSGANVLTF | TGTGCCAGCAGTTTAGTAACCAGCGGGTCCTACTCCTCTGGGGCCAACGTCCTGACTTTC
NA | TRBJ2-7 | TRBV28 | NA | CASSLCPPPRVQYF | TGTGCCAGCAGTTTATGCCCTCCCCCTAGGGTGCAGTACTTC
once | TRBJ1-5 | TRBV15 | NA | CATSRQKSGNQPQHF | TGTGCCACCAGCAGACAGAAGTCGGGCAATCAGCCCCAGCATTTT
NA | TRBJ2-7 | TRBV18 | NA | CASSPVAGSFYEQYF | TGTGCCAGCTCACCAGTGGCAGGTTCCTTCTACGAGCAGTACTTC
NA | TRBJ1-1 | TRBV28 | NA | CASSLPQAAEAFF | TGTGCCAGCAGTTTACCCCAGGCCGCTGAAGCTTTCTTT
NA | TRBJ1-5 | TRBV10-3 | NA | CAISAGPEGNQPQHF | TGTGCCATATCGGCAGGGCCAGAAGGTAATCAGCCCCAGCATTTT
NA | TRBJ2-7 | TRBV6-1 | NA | CASSEGGGWQVHPYEQYF | TGTGCCAGCAGTGAGGGTGGGGGGTGGCAGGTCCATCCCTACGAGCAGTACTTC
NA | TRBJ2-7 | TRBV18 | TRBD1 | CASSPIKRDRTYEQYF | TGTGCCAGCTCACCCATAAAACGGGACAGGACCTACGAGCAGTACTTC
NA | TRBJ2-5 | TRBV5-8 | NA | CASSLFYSQETQYF | TGTGCCAGCAGCTTATTCTACAGCCAAGAGACCCAGTACTTC
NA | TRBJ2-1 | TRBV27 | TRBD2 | CASGLGFYNEQFF | TGTGCCAGCGGACTAGGTTTCTACAATGAGCAGTTCTTC
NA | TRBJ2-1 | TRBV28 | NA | CASSRDRLGNSYNEQFF | TGTGCCAGCAGCAGGGACCGCCTAGGGAACTCCTACAATGAGCAGTTCTTC
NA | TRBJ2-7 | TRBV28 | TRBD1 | CASSFGTDDYEQYF | TGTGCCAGCAGTTTCGGGACAGACGACTACGAGCAGTACTTC
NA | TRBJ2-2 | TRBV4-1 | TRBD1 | CASRVLGQQDTGELFF | TGCGCCAGCAGGGTCCTGGGACAGCAGGATACCGGGGAGCTGTTTTTT
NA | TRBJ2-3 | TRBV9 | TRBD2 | CASSVGSGTPDTQYF | TGTGCCAGCAGCGTAGGAAGCGGGACCCCAGATACGCAGTATTTT
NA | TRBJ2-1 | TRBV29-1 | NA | CSVGIGPYNEQFF | TGCAGCGTTGGAATCGGGCCTTACAATGAGCAGTTCTTC
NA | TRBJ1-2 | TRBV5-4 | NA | CASSFGTSNYGYTF | TGTGCCAGCAGCTTCGGGACAAGTAACTATGGCTACACCTTC
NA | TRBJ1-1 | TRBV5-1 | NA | CASRSPGDDQGIFYRIWDTEAFF | TGCGCCAGCAGATCTCCAGGGGACGACCAGGGGATCTTTTATAGAATTTGGGACACTGAAGCTTTCTTT
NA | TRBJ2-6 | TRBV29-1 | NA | CSVVALSGANVLTF | TGCAGCGTTGTCGCCCTCTCTGGGGCCAACGTCCTGACTTTC
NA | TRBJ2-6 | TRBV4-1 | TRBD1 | CASSQPGQGISGGANVLTF | TGCGCCAGCAGCCAACCGGGACAGGGGATCTCCGGTGGGGCCAACGTCCTGACTTTC
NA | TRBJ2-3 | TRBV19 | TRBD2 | CATETSGRTDTQYF | TGTGCCACCGAGACTAGCGGGAGAACAGATACGCAGTATTTT
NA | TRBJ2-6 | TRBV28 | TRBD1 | CASSFLGQGANGANVLTF | TGTGCCAGCAGTTTCCTGGGACAGGGGGCGAACGGGGCCAACGTCCTGACTTTC
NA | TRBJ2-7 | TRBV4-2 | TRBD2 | CASSQEVSSGIYEQYF | TGTGCCAGCAGCCAAGAGGTGTCTAGCGGGATTTACGAGCAGTACTTC
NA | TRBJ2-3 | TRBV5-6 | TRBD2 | CASSLASSGTSSTDTQYF | TGTGCCAGCAGCTTGGCATCTAGCGGGACCTCTAGCACAGATACGCAGTATTTT
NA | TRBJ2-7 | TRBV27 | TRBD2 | CASSLRKREGPYLYEQYF | TGTGCCAGCAGTTTAAGAAAGCGGGAGGGCCCGTATCTATACGAGCAGTACTTC
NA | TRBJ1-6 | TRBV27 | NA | CASGPRQTDSPLHF | TGTGCCAGCGGACCTCGACAGACTGACTCACCCCTCCACTTT
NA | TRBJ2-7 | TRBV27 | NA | CASSLNLYEQYF | TGTGCCAGCAGTTTAAACCTCTACGAGCAGTACTTC
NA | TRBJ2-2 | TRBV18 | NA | CASSLSPRLGENTGELFF | TGTGCCAGCTCACTCTCTCCCCGGTTGGGGGAGAACACCGGGGAGCTGTTTTTT
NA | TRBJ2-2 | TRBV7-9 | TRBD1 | CASSSTGTARGLVTGELFF | TGTGCCAGCAGCTCTACCGGGACAGCTAGGGGTTTGGTCACCGGGGAGCTGTTTTTT
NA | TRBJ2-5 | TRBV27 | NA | CASSNPDFRATQYF | TGTGCCAGCAGTAATCCAGATTTCCGTGCGACCCAGTACTTC
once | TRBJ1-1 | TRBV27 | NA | CASRTRGGTEAFF | TGTGCCAGCAGAACCCGTGGGGGCACTGAAGCTTTCTTT
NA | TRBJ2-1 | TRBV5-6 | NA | CASSPFWGGDKKLNEQFF | TGTGCCAGCAGCCCCTTTTGGGGGGGGGACAAAAAACTCAATGAGCAGTTCTTC
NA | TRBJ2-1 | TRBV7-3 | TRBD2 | CASSYNRLAGGPGNEQFF | TGTGCCAGCAGTTATAACAGACTAGCGGGAGGGCCTGGCAATGAGCAGTTCTTC
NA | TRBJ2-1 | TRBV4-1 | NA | CASSQDGQGVSYNEQFF | TGCGCCAGCAGCCAAGATGGTCAGGGAGTGTCCTACAATGAGCAGTTCTTC